The clone carrying this T cell receptor (beta chain) was detected once. These data originate in a study of blood T cell repertoires in COVID-19. Study-wide background: The United States, Italy and Spain supplied acute and convalescent COVID-19 samples. T cells, B-cell-depleted T cells, or PBMCs provided the cDNA or gDNA that served as material.

Authors' methods: Amplification with reference gene primers provided the estimates of nucleated cell counts. Using immunoSEQ multiplex PCR, the repertoire was profiled, and TCRdb retains in-frame clones only, with some absent. V, J and clone size are those of that table, while D and trimming were read from the DNA. The repertoire holds nearly 95,000 clones, with approximately 87% as singletons. Per the germline V gene, CDR1 is SGHRS and CDR2 is YFSETQ. Losses at the gene ends were 0 bases for V and 5 bases for J; bases not matched to a gene: 6. This CDR3 is built from 16 residues. The J gene is TRBJ1-4, the V gene TRBV5-1; 8 bases agree with TRBD1. The clonotype originates from a human donor with active COVID-19. The donor label of this sample is uncertain. Material for sequencing was peripheral blood. CDR3 nucleotides: TGCGCCAGCAGCTTGGTTATGGGACAGGCGAATGAAAAACTGTTTTTT. Residues: CASSLVMGQANEKLFF.